The 14 T cell receptor beta chains in this list originate from one sample, sequenced in a study of cytomegalovirus exposure and HLA in healthy donors. Both 60 Vbeta primers and 13 Jbeta primers went into the PCR. The repertoire was sequenced with immunoSEQ multiplex PCR; TCRdb's copy has only in-frame clones and lacks some. Of 160,000 or so clones listed, around 77% are singletons. The sequencing sample was made of PBMCs. These receptors came from a woman under 40 in good health and CMV-seronegative.

J is TRBJ2-1 and V is TRBV4-1; D may be TRBD1 (5 bases). Per germline, CDR1 MGHRA and CDR2 YSYEKL. The germline V and J ends were trimmed by 0 bases and 0 bases, with 12 bases remaining between them. The CDR3 is 17 residues long. The CDR3 is CASSQDKGLSSYNEQFF. For the CDR3, the DNA is TGCGCCAGCAGCCAAGATAAGGGGCTCAGCTCCTACAATGAGCAGTTCTTC.

The chain recombines TRBV27 with TRBJ2-6; 7 positions agree with TRBD1. Germline trimming cut 6 bases from V and 4 bases from J; bases unmatched to any gene: 9. Germline V gene sequence: CDR1 MNHEY, CDR2 SMNVEV (reference sequence). The CDR3 runs 16 residues. The CDR3 coding sequence is TGTGCCAGCAGCCTAAGGGGGACAGCCGGGGCCAACGTCCTGACTTTC. It encodes CASSLRGTAGANVLTF. Using reference TRBV27 and TRBJ2-6 for the parts outside the CDR3, the full variable domain is EAQVTQNPRYLITVTGKKLTVTCSQNMNHEYMSWYRQDPGLGLRQIYYSMNVEVTDKGDVPEGYKVSRKEKRNFPLILESPSPNQTSLYFCASSLRGTAGANVLTFGAGSRLTVL.

V usage is TRBV5-1 and J usage is TRBJ1-1; D possibly corresponds to TRBD1 (6 bases). The germline V and J ends were trimmed by 4 bases and 4 bases, with 14 bases remaining between them. The CDR3 runs 14 residues. CDR1 is SGHRS and CDR2 is YFSETQ in the germline V gene. The CDR3 DNA is TGCGCCAGCAGCCCACAGGGTGGAGGCACTGAAGCTTTCTTT. Amino acid sequence: CASSPQGGGTEAFF. Together with reference TRBV5-1 and TRBJ1-1, the CDR3 gives the full variable domain: KAGVTQTPRYLIKTRGQQVTLSCSPISGHRSVSWYQQTPGQGLQFLFEYFSETQRNKGNFPGRFSGRQFSNSRSEMNVSTLELGDSALYLCASSPQGGGTEAFFGQGTRLTVV.

The chain links TRBV10-1 to TRBJ1-4; no reliable D call. The germline gives CDR1 WNHNN, CDR2 SYGVQD (reference sequence). This CDR3 contains 13 residues. With 6 bases removed from V and 3 bases from J, the gap between germline ends came to 8 bases. DNA of the CDR3: TGCGCCAGCAGCGCGGAGGCTAATGAAAAACTGTTTTTT. Its protein is CASSAEANEKLFF.

The chain links TRBV2 to TRBJ1-1; the D gene is possibly TRBD1 (5 bases). Trimming left V 5 bases short and J 0 bases short, with 10 bases between. Germline CDR1 SNHLY, CDR2 FYNNEI. The CDR3 length is 14 residues. The CDR3 coding sequence is TGTGCCAGCAGTCGGGCAGGGATGAACACTGAAGCTTTCTTT. Its translation: CASSRAGMNTEAFF. Using reference TRBV2 and TRBJ1-1 for the parts outside the CDR3, the full variable domain is EPEVTQTPSHQVTQMGQEVILRCVPISNHLYFYWYRQILGQKVEFLVSFYNNEISEKSEIFDDQFSVERPDGSNFTLKIRSTKLEDSAMYFCASSRAGMNTEAFFGQGTRLTVV.

This clone is a singleton in its sample. The chain recombines TRBV7-2 with TRBJ2-7; D not resolved. In germline, CDR1 is SGHTA, CDR2 FQGNSA. The V gene lost 2 bases and the J gene lost 2 bases, with 13 bases spanning the gap. The CDR3 extends over 15 amino acids. CDR3 DNA sequence: TGTGCCAGCAGCTTAACCCAGCTACTAACCTACGAGCAGTACTTC. As protein: CASSLTQLLTYEQYF.

The CDR3 protein is CASSKQGATAVNTEAFF. CDR3 DNA: TGTGCCAGTAGTAAACAGGGGGCCACTGCTGTGAACACTGAAGCTTTCTTT. The chain is built from TRBV19 and TRBJ1-1; 9 nucleotides line up with TRBD1. Germline CDR1 and CDR2: LNHDA and SQIVND (reference sequence). V dropped 4 bases and J dropped 0; count of bases not matched to a gene: 9. There are 17 residues in the CDR3.

This chain connects TRBV5-5 to TRBJ2-7, with D perhaps TRBD1 (5 bases). Per germline, CDR1 SGHKS and CDR2 YYEKEE (reference sequence). V was pared by 0 bases and J by 0 bases, with 16 bases between. The CDR3 has 17 amino acids. CDR3 nucleotides: TGTGCCAGCAGCTTGGGGATTACCGCGACAGCCTCCTACGAGCAGTACTTC. This encodes CASSLGITATASYEQYF.

This chain joins TRBV5-4 and TRBJ1-1; 8 bases fit TRBD1. Germline CDR1 SGHNT, CDR2 YYREEE (reference sequence). The CDR3 covers 15 residues. J lost 7 bases, V lost 1 base, and 9 bases had no gene match. As DNA, the CDR3 is TGTGCCAGCAGCTTGCAGGACAGGGTGAGGGGTGAAGCTTTCTTT. This codes for CASSLQDRVRGEAFF. The full variable domain, its missing parts supplied by reference TRBV5-4 and TRBJ1-1, is ETGVTQSPTHLIKTRGQQVTLRCSSQSGHNTVSWYQQALGQGPQFIFQYYREEENGRGNFPPRFSGLQFPNYSSELNVNALELDDSALYLCASSLQDRVRGEAFFGQGTRLTVV.

V and J are TRBV15 and TRBJ2-7, with TRBD2 matching 7 bases. Germline-derived CDR1 and CDR2 are LNHNV and YYDKDF (reference sequence). This CDR3 spans 14 amino acids. The V gene end was trimmed by 3 bases and the J gene end by 1 base; junction bases not matched to a gene: 3. The CDR3 is CATSRGGVSYEQYF. For the CDR3, the DNA is TGTGCCACCAGCAGGGGAGGGGTTTCCTACGAGCAGTACTTC.

The genes are TRBV2 and TRBJ2-7; 12 positions match TRBD2. The germline V gene encodes CDR1 SNHLY and CDR2 FYNNEI. J was trimmed by 2 bases and V by 5 bases; bases with no gene match: 4. The CDR3 is 15 amino acids. CDR3: CASSTSGGYTYEQYF. The DNA for the CDR3 is TGTGCCAGCAGTACTAGCGGGGGGTACACCTACGAGCAGTACTTC.

The chain combines TRBV7-2 with TRBJ1-2; D is unclear. CDR1 and CDR2 (germline): SGHTA, FQGNSA. V was clipped by 5 bases and J by 5 bases, with 21 bases between them. The CDR3 totals 16 residues. CDR3 nucleotide sequence: TGTGCCAGCAGCCCCCGGACGGGGTCCCATTCTTATGGCTACACCTTC. Amino acids: CASSPRTGSHSYGYTF. Complete variable domain (other parts from reference TRBV7-2 and TRBJ1-2): GAGVSQSPSNKVTEKGKDVELRCDPISGHTALYWYRQSLGQGLEFLIYFQGNSAPDKSGLPSDRFSAERTGGSVSTLTIQRTQQEDSAVYLCASSPRTGSHSYGYTFGSGTRLTVV.

V and J are TRBV19 and TRBJ2-7, with 11 bases that match TRBD1. CDR1 and CDR2 from the germline V gene are LNHDA and SQIVND (reference sequence). The V gene end was trimmed by 3 bases and the J gene end by 3 bases; junction bases not matched to a gene: 4. This CDR3 region has 15 residues. For the CDR3, the DNA is TGTGCCAGTAGTATCTTCGGGACAGGGGGCTACGAGCAGTACTTC. Amino acids: CASSIFGTGGYEQYF.

About this clone itself: The junction does not match germline at one end; this may be a read error. The gene calls are TRBV2 and TRBJ2-4, with TRBD2 as a possible D gene (5 bases). The CDR3 sequence is 14 residues long. Germline V CDR1 and CDR2: SNHLY, FYNNEI. CDR3 DNA sequence: TGTGCCAGCAGTCCAGATCTAGCCAAAAACAGTCAGTACTTC. Its protein is CASSPDLAKNSQYF.